These 26 T cell receptor beta chains originate from one sample sequenced in a study of shared clonotypes between healthy human individuals. Assay used: immunoSEQ multiplex PCR; TCRdb lists only in-frame clones, some missing. The sample lists some 2 million clones, around 96% seen once, with about 1.1% in the top ten. Positive CCR7 selection of CD45RO-negative cells yielded the naive CD8 cells, and terminally differentiated effector memory CD45RA+ cells were excluded. Sample: naive CD8+ T cells sorted from blood. The receptors come from a young man in good health.

The rearrangement uses TRBV30 and TRBJ2-3, with D possibly matching TRBD1 (6 bases). Germline V gene data show CDR1 as GTSNPN and CDR2 as SVGIG (reference sequence). The V end was cut by 1 base, the J end by 6 bases, with 14 bases between. The CDR3 length is 14 residues. The CDR3 loop is CAWSDGTPRDTQYF. The CDR3 nucleotides are TGTGCCTGGAGTGATGGGACACCTCGGGATACGCAGTATTTT. The entire variable domain, with the rest obtained from reference TRBV30 and TRBJ2-3, is as follows: SQTIHQWPATLVQPVGSPLSLECTVEGTSNPNLYWYRQAAGRGLQLLFYSVGIGQISSEVPQNLSASRPQDRQFILSSKKLLLSDSGFYLCAWSDGTPRDTQYFGPGTRLTVL.

V usage is TRBV5-6 and J usage is TRBJ1-3; D remains ambiguous. CDR3 length: 15 amino acids. Germline lookup yields CDR1 SGHDT and CDR2 YYEEEE. Trimming left V 4 bases short and J 0 bases short, with 11 bases between. CDR3 protein: CASSVFLLSGNTIYF. The DNA for the CDR3 is TGTGCCAGCAGCGTATTTCTGCTCTCTGGAAACACCATATATTTT.

The genes are TRBV25-1 and TRBJ2-7, with 10 bases matching TRBD1. Per germline, CDR1 MGHDK and CDR2 SYGVNS. The junction had 6 bases not matched to a gene; V was cut back by 5 bases and J by 5 bases. CDR3 length: 14 residues. The CDR3 DNA is TGTGCCAGCAGTTACCCCGGGACAGGGGACGAGCAGTACTTC. Protein sequence: CASSYPGTGDEQYF.

V usage is TRBV19 and J usage is TRBJ1-2, with a weak D call TRBD1 (5 bases). V was shortened by 3 bases and J by 4 bases, with 21 bases between the two germline ends. This CDR3 has 17 amino acids. Germline assignment: CDR1 LNHDA and CDR2 SQIVND (reference sequence). The DNA for the CDR3 is TGTGCCAGTAGTATTCAGGTGGGGTCGGGACCCAGCTATGGCTACACCTTC. This codes for CASSIQVGSGPSYGYTF.

The chain recombines TRBV13 with TRBJ2-7, with 7 bases fitting TRBD2. V lost 5 bases to trimming and J lost 0 bases; unmatched junction nucleotides: 4. The germline V gene encodes CDR1 PRHDT and CDR2 FYEKMQ (reference sequence). The CDR3 is made up of 14 amino acids. CDR3: CASSTGLVSYEQYF. The CDR3 DNA follows: TGTGCCAGCAGCACCGGACTAGTCTCCTACGAGCAGTACTTC.

There are a few counts of this clone. Different DNA sequences within this sample yield the same CDR3. This rearrangement joins TRBV5-6 to TRBJ1-5; D uncertain. Trimming cost V 3 bases and J 7 bases, with 8 bases left between them. CDR3 length: 12 amino acids. Germline V lookup: CDR1 SGHDT, CDR2 YYEEEE. The DNA for the CDR3 is TGTGCCAGCAGCTACCAAGGGCAGCCCCAGCATTTT. As protein: CASSYQGQPQHF.

The chain combines TRBV30 with TRBJ1-1; D not certain. The length of the CDR3 is 13 residues. Trimming stripped 1 base from V and 5 bases from J, with 11 bases between. In germline, CDR1 is GTSNPN, CDR2 SVGIG (reference sequence). The CDR3 DNA reads as TGTGCCTGGAGTGCTGAGGGTTGGACTGAAGCTTTCTTT. This translates into CAWSAEGWTEAFF.

V gene TRBV13 combines with J gene TRBJ2-1; 8 bases fit TRBD2. Germline loops: CDR1 PRHDT, CDR2 FYEKMQ (reference sequence). J was trimmed by 9 bases and V by 5 bases; bases with no gene match: 9. The CDR3 is made up of 14 amino acids. The chain's CDR3 is CASSQLAGYGEQFF. The CDR3 DNA follows: TGTGCCAGCAGCCAATTAGCGGGGTATGGTGAGCAGTTCTTC.

The chain couples TRBV7-2 to TRBJ2-1, with 8 bases identical to TRBD2. Trimming took 1 base from V and 6 from J; bases not matched to a gene: 8. CDR3 length: 16 amino acids. Germline CDR1 reads SGHTA; CDR2 reads FQGNSA. In DNA, the CDR3 is TGTGCCAGCAGCTTAGTGTGGACTAGCCTCCTCAATGAGCAGTTCTTC. This translates into CASSLVWTSLLNEQFF.

Only one count was recorded for this clone. The chain recombines TRBV6-5 with TRBJ1-5; unclear D gene. The V and J ends lost 5 bases and 4 bases respectively, with 12 bases between them. The CDR3 extends over 14 amino acids. Looked up from germline, CDR1 is MNHEY and CDR2 is SVGAGI. The CDR3 spells CASSSLSNNQPQHF. CDR3 bases: TGTGCCAGCAGTAGTCTTTCGAATAATCAGCCCCAGCATTTT.

A single count supports this clone. The chain combines TRBV27 with TRBJ1-2; D is uncertain. Germline values: CDR1 MNHEY, CDR2 SMNVEV (reference sequence). This CDR3 contains 13 residues. V lost 0 bases, J lost 4 bases, and 6 bases lay in between. This chain's CDR3 is CASSLSILYGYTF. The CDR3 nucleotides are TGTGCCAGCAGTTTATCCATCCTCTATGGCTACACCTTC.

The chain combines TRBV4-1 with TRBJ1-1; no firm D call. This CDR3 has 13 amino acids. The germline V gene has CDR1 MGHRA and CDR2 YSYEKL. V dropped 0 bases and J dropped 13 bases, with 15 bases sitting between them. CDR3 amino acids: CASSQDPGQEGFF. In DNA form, the CDR3 reads TGCGCCAGCAGCCAAGATCCAGGCCAGGAGGGTTTCTTT.

CDR3 region: CASSKDRGDSPLHF. CDR3 nucleotide sequence: TGTGCCAGCAGCAAAGACAGAGGCGATTCACCCCTCCACTTT. The chain has TRBV21-1 and TRBJ1-6. TRBV21-1 is designated a pseudogene. The CDR3 runs 14 residues.

V usage is TRBV7-8 and J usage is TRBJ2-7, with 10 positions matching TRBD2. Germline CDR1 SGHVS, CDR2 FQNEAQ. V dropped 3 bases and J dropped 2; count of bases not matched to a gene: 7. CDR3 size: 16 residues. CDR3 protein: CASSFGLAGVTYEQYF. CDR3 DNA: TGTGCCAGCAGCTTTGGGCTAGCGGGGGTGACCTACGAGCAGTACTTC. The whole variable domain, remainder taken from reference TRBV7-8 and TRBJ2-7, is GAGVSQSPRYKVAKRGQDVALRCDPISGHVSLFWYQQALGQGPEFLTYFQNEAQLDKSGLPSDRFFAERPEGSVSTLKIQRTQQEDSAVYLCASSFGLAGVTYEQYFGPGTRLTVT.

For this clone: This CDR3 is also generated by other DNA sequences in the sample. The genes are TRBV30 and TRBJ2-7; no reliable D call. V lost 1 base to trimming and J lost 4 bases, with 5 bases between them. The CDR3 totals 11 residues. The germline V gene has CDR1 GTSNPN and CDR2 SVGIG (reference sequence). The CDR3: CAWSAGYEQYF. In DNA, the CDR3 is TGTGCCTGGAGTGCGGGTTACGAGCAGTACTTC.

The chain links TRBV7-9 to TRBJ2-1, with 7 bases aligning to TRBD2. Germline assignment: CDR1 SEHNR and CDR2 FQNEAQ (reference sequence). J was trimmed by 2 bases and V by 5 bases; bases with no gene match: 6. The CDR3 consists of 15 residues. CDR3 loop: CASSPSGGAYNEQFF. Here the CDR3 DNA reads TGTGCCAGCAGCCCGTCGGGGGGAGCCTACAATGAGCAGTTCTTC.

This rearrangement joins TRBV29-1 to TRBJ2-3; D is ambiguous. The CDR3 runs to 13 residues. CDR1 and CDR2 from the germline V gene are SQVTM and ANQGSEA. V was pared by 1 base and J by 4 bases, with 9 bases between. The DNA of the CDR3 is TGCAGCGTTGAAGGGGCAGAGGCAGATACGCAGTATTTT. This codes for CSVEGAEADTQYF.

The chain joins TRBV27 to TRBJ2-5; 12 nucleotides line up with TRBD2. The length of the CDR3 is 15 residues. Per the germline V gene, CDR1 is MNHEY and CDR2 is SMNVEV (reference sequence). The V and J ends lost 5 bases and 3 bases, in that order; junction bases with no gene match: 4. The CDR3 nucleotides are TGTGCCAGCAGTCATCGACTAGCGGGGGAAGAGACCCAGTACTTC. This gives the protein CASSHRLAGEETQYF.

This sequence joins TRBV7-8 and TRBJ2-7; TRBD1 matches at 9 bases. This CDR3 has 15 amino acids. The germline V gene encodes CDR1 SGHVS and CDR2 FQNEAQ. V lost 5 bases and J lost 3; bases outside the gene matches: 8. The CDR3 coding sequence is TGTGCCAGCAGCGTCGGACAGGGGAGGAACTACGAGCAGTACTTC. Its translation: CASSVGQGRNYEQYF. Looking up the rest from reference TRBV7-8 and TRBJ2-7 gives the full variable domain: GAGVSQSPRYKVAKRGQDVALRCDPISGHVSLFWYQQALGQGPEFLTYFQNEAQLDKSGLPSDRFFAERPEGSVSTLKIQRTQQEDSAVYLCASSVGQGRNYEQYFGPGTRLTVT.

The rearrangement joins TRBV13 to TRBJ2-7, with 8 bases that match TRBD2. J gave up 0 bases and V 4 bases, and 8 bases lay outside the gene matches. The germline gives CDR1 PRHDT, CDR2 FYEKMQ (reference sequence). The length of the CDR3 is 16 residues. CDR3 DNA sequence: TGTGCCAGCAGCTCGATCGTTAGCGGGAACTCCTACGAGCAGTACTTC. This translates into CASSSIVSGNSYEQYF.

V gene TRBV19 combines with J gene TRBJ1-5; the match to TRBD1 covers 8 bases. V gave up 11 bases and J gave up 3 bases; unmatched junction bases: 9. CDR3 size: 14 residues. CDR1 is LNHDA, CDR2 SQIVND, per germline (reference sequence). CDR3 coding DNA: TGTGCCTCCGAGGACAGGGTGGTCAATCAGCCCCAGCATTTT. This translates into CASEDRVVNQPQHF.

The chain joins TRBV11-2 to TRBJ2-3; maybe TRBD1 (5 bases). The germline CDR1 and CDR2 sequences are SGHAT and FQNNGV. Trimming stripped 5 bases from V and 1 base from J, with 19 bases between. This CDR3 has 17 residues. This CDR3 is CASSLTEGARGTDTQYF. The CDR3 bases are TGTGCCAGCAGCCTTACTGAAGGGGCCAGAGGCACAGATACGCAGTATTTT.

The chain carries TRBV10-2 and TRBJ2-1; the D gene could be TRBD1 or TRBD2 (5 bases each). This CDR3 is 15 amino acids long. V lost 3 bases and J lost 2, with 11 bases in between. Germline values: CDR1 WSHSY, CDR2 SAAADI. CDR3 amino acids: CASSEGQGAYNEQFF. DNA of the CDR3: TGCGCCAGCAGTGAAGGTCAGGGAGCCTACAATGAGCAGTTCTTC.

The CDR3 DNA sequence: TGTGCCAGCAGCGTCCAATCCGGGACTAGCGGGCACTCGGGCGAGCAGTACTTC. It yields the protein CASSVQSGTSGHSGEQYF. The chain has TRBV5-4 and TRBJ2-7, with 12 bases matching TRBD2. V was pared by 4 bases and J by 6 bases, with 17 bases of the junction left unmatched. The CDR3 is 18 residues long. The V gene's germline CDR1 is SGHNT and CDR2 YYREEE (reference sequence).

The V gene is TRBV5-6, the J gene TRBJ2-7; D remains ambiguous. Germline CDR1 reads SGHDT; CDR2 reads YYEEEE. This CDR3 spans 13 amino acids. Trimming removed 2 bases at V and 2 bases at J, with 8 bases between. Written as DNA, the CDR3 is TGTGCCAGCAGCTTCCCCTACCCCTACGAGCAGTACTTC. Its protein product is CASSFPYPYEQYF.

The chain recombines TRBV9 with TRBJ2-4; 11 nucleotides line up with TRBD2. V shed 2 bases, J shed 7 bases, and the junction held 5 bases outside the gene matches. The CDR3 is 15 amino acids. Germline CDR1 reads SGDLS; CDR2 reads YYNGEE. The CDR3 here is CASSVSGGAGNIQYF. In DNA, the CDR3 is TGTGCCAGCAGCGTTAGCGGGGGGGCCGGGAACATTCAGTACTTC.